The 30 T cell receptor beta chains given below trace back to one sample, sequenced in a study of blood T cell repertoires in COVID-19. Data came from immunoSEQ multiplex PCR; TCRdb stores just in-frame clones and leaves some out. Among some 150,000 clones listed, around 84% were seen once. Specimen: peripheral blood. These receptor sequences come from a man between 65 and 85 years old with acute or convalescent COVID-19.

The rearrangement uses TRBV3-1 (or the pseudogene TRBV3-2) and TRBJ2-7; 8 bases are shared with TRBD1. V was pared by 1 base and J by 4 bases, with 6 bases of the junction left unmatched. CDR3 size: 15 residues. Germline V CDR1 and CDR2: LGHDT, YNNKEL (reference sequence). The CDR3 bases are TGTGCCAGCAGCCAAGGCACAGGGGGATTTTACGAGCAGTACTTC. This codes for CASSQGTGGFYEQYF.

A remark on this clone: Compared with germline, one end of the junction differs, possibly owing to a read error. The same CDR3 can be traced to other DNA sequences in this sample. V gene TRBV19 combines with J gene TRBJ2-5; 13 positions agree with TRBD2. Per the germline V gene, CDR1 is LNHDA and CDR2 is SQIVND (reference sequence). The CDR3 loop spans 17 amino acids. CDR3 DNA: TGTGCCAGTAGTACCGGACTAGCGGGAGTTCCGGAGGAGACCCAATACTTC. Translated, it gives CASSTGLAGVPEETQYF.

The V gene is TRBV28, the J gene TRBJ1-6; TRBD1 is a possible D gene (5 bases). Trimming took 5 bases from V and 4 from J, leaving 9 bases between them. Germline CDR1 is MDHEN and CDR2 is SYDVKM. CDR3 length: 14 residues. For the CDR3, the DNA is TGTGCCAGCAGTGAAACAGGTTATAATTCACCCCTCCACTTT. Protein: CASSETGYNSPLHF.

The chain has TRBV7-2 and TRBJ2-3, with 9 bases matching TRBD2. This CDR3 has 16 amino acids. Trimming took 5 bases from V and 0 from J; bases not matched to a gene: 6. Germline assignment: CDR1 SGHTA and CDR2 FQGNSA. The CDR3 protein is CASSRNSGGSTDTQYF. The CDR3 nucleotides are TGTGCCAGCAGCCGGAATAGCGGGGGAAGCACAGATACGCAGTATTTT.

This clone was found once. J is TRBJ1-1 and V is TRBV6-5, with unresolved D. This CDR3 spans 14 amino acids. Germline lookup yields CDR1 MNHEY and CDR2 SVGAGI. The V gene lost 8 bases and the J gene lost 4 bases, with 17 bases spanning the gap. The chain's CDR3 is CASVKPGFLTEAFF. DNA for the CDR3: TGTGCCAGCGTGAAACCAGGCTTTCTCACTGAAGCTTTCTTT.

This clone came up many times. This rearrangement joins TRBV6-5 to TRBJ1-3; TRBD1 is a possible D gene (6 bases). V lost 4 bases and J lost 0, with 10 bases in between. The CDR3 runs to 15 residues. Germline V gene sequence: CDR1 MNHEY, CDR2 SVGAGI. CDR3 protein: CASSSRGASGNTIYF. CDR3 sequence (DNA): TGTGCCAGCAGTTCCCGGGGGGCCTCTGGAAACACCATATATTTT.

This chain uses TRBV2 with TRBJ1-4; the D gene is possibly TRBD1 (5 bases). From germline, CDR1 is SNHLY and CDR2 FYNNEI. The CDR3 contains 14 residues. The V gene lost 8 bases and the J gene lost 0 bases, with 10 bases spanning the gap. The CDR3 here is CASHGHPTNEKLFF. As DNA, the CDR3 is TGTGCCAGCCATGGACATCCAACTAATGAAAAACTGTTTTTT.

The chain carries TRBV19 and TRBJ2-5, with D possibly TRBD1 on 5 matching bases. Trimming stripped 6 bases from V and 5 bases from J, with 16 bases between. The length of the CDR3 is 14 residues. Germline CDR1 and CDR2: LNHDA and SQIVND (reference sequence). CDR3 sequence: CASSPEGAAETQYF. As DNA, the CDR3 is TGTGCCAGTAGCCCGGAAGGGGCAGCGGAGACCCAGTACTTC.

CDR3: CASSPQSRQSSYNEQFF. CDR3 nucleotides: TGTGCCAGCAGTCCCCAGTCCCGACAGTCCTCCTACAATGAGCAGTTCTTC. The genes are TRBV6-6 and TRBJ2-1, with a weak D call TRBD1 (5 bases). Trimming took 5 bases from V and 0 from J, leaving 17 bases between them. The CDR3 covers 17 residues. Germline V CDR1 and CDR2: MNHNY, SVGAGI (reference sequence).

CDR3 in amino acids: CASSPEGGEYNEQFF. In DNA, the CDR3 is TGTGCCAGCAGCCCGGAGGGGGGGGAGTACAATGAGCAGTTCTTC. The rearrangement uses TRBV9 and TRBJ2-1; D might be TRBD2 (7 bases). CDR1 is SGDLS and CDR2 is YYNGEE in the germline V gene. This CDR3 spans 15 amino acids. Trimming took off 4 bases at V and 4 bases at J, with 15 bases between the two ends.

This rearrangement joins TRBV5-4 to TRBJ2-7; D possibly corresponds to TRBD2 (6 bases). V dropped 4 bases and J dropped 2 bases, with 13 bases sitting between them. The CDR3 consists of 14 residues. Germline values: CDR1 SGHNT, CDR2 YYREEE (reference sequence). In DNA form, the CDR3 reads TGTGCCAGCAGCCGACTAGAGGTCCCCTACGAGCAGTACTTC. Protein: CASSRLEVPYEQYF.

CDR3 nucleotide sequence: TGTGCCAGCAGCATTGGACAGGGGGCGACTCATGGCTACACCTTC. Translation gives CASSIGQGATHGYTF. V is TRBV14 and J is TRBJ1-2; 11 positions agree with TRBD1. The CDR3 length is 15 residues. The germline V gene encodes CDR1 SGHDN and CDR2 FVKESK. After removal of 5 bases from V and 6 bases from J, the junction contained 8 bases not matched to a gene.

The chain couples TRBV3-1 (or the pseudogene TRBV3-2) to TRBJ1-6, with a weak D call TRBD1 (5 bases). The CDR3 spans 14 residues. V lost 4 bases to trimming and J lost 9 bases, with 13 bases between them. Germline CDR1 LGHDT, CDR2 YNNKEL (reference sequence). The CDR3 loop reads CASSLVGGSSPLHF. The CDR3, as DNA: TGTGCCAGCAGCCTAGTGGGGGGTAGTTCACCCCTCCACTTT.

The CDR3 loop is CASSLAAEWGTGNTIYF. CDR3 DNA sequence: TGTGCCAGCAGCTTAGCGGCTGAGTGGGGCACTGGAAACACCATATATTTT. The chain is built from TRBV7-8 and TRBJ1-3, with a possible D match to TRBD1 (5 bases). V was pared by 0 bases and J by 2 bases, with 14 bases between. The CDR3 length is 17 residues. Germline V lookup: CDR1 SGHVS, CDR2 FQNEAQ. The entire variable domain, with the rest obtained from reference TRBV7-8 and TRBJ1-3, is as follows: GAGVSQSPRYKVAKRGQDVALRCDPISGHVSLFWYQQALGQGPEFLTYFQNEAQLDKSGLPSDRFFAERPEGSVSTLKIQRTQQEDSAVYLCASSLAAEWGTGNTIYFGEGSWLTVV.

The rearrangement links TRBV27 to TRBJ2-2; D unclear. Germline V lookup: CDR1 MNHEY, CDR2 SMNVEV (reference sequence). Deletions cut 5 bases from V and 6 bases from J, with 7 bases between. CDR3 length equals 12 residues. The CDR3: CASSPIPGELFF. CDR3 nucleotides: TGTGCCAGCAGTCCCATTCCCGGGGAGCTGTTTTTT.

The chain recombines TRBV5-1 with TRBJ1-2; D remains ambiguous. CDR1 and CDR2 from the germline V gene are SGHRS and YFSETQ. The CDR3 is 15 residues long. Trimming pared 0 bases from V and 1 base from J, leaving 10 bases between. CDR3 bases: TGCGCCAGCAGCTTGGGTGGCGGGCTTAACTATGGCTACACCTTC. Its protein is CASSLGGGLNYGYTF.

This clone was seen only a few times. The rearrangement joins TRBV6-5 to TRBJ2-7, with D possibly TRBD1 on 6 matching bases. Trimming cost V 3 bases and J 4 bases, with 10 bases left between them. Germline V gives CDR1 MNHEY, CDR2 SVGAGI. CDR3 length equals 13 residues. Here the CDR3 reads CASSYGTNYEQYF. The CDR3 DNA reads TGTGCCAGCAGTTATGGGACAAATTACGAGCAGTACTTC.

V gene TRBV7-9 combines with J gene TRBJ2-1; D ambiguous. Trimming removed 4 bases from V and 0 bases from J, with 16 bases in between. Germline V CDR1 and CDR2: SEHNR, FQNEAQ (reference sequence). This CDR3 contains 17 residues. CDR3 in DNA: TGTGCCAGCAGCTCAGAGGTTTCGATGAGCTCCTACAATGAGCAGTTCTTC. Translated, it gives CASSSEVSMSSYNEQFF.

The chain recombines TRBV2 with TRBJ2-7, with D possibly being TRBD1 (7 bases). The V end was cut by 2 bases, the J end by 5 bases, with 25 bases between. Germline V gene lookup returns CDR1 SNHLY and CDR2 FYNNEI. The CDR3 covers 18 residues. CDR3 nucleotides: TGTGCCAGCAGTGAAAGGCTGGATGGGCAGGGGGGTGCCCACGAGCAGTACTTC. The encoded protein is CASSERLDGQGGAHEQYF.

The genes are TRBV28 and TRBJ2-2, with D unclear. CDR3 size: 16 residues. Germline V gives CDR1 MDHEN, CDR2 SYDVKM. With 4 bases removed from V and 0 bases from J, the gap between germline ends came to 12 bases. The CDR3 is CASSSTTQTNTGELFF. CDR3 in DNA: TGTGCCAGCAGTTCAACAACCCAAACGAACACCGGGGAGCTGTTTTTT.

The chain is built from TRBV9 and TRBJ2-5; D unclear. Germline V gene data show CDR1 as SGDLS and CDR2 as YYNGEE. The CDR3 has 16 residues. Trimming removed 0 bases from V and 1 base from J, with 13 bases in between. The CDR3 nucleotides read TGTGCCAGCAGCGTAGGTCAGTGGAGCCCCCAAGAGACCCAGTACTTC. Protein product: CASSVGQWSPQETQYF.

CDR3 loop: CASSEVLRSDTQYF. The CDR3 DNA follows: TGTGCCAGCAGTGAAGTCCTCCGGTCGGATACGCAGTATTTT. This chain uses TRBV2 with TRBJ2-3; D call uncertain. Trimming removed 1 base at V and 6 bases at J, with 11 bases between. This CDR3 contains 14 residues. The germline V gene encodes CDR1 SNHLY and CDR2 FYNNEI.

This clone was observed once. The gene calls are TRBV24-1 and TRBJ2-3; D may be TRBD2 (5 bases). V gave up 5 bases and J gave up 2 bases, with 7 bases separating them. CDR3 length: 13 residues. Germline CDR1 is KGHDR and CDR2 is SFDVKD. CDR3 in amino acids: CATSAGYTDTQYF. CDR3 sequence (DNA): TGTGCCACCAGTGCGGGATACACAGATACGCAGTATTTT.

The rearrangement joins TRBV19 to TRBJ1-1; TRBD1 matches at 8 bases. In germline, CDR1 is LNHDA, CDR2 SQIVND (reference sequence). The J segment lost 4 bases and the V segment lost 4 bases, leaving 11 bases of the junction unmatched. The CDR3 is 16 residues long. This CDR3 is CASSTVDRVGFTEAFF. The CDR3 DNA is TGTGCCAGTAGTACTGTGGACAGGGTAGGTTTCACTGAAGCTTTCTTT. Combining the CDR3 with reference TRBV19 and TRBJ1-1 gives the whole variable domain DGGITQSPKYLFRKEGQNVTLSCEQNLNHDAMYWYRQDPGQGLRLIYYSQIVNDFQKGDIAEGYSVSREKKESFPLTVTSAQKNPTAFYLCASSTVDRVGFTEAFFGQGTRLTVV.

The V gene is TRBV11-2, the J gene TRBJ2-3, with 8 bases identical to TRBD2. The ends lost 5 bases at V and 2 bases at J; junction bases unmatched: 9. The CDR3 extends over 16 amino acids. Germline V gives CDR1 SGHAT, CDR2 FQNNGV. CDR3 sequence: CASSPLRGGNTDTQYF. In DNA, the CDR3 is TGTGCCAGCAGCCCCCTCCGCGGGGGGAACACAGATACGCAGTATTTT.

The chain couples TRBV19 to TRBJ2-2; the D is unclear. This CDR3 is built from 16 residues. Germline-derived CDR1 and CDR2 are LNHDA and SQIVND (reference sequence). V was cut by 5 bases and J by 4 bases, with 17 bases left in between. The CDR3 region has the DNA TGTGCCAGTAGTCCCCACCAGGCCCTGGTCACCGGGGAGCTGTTTTTT. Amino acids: CASSPHQALVTGELFF.

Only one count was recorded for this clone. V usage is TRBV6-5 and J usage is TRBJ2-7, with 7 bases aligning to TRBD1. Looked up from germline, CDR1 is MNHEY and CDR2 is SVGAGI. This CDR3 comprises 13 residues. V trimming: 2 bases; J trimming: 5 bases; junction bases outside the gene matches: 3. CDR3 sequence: CASSYRQGDEQYF. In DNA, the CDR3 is TGTGCCAGCAGTTACCGGCAGGGGGACGAGCAGTACTTC.

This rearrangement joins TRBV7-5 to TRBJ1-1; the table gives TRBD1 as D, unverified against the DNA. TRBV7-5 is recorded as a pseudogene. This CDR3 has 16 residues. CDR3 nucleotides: TGTGCCAGAAGCTTATCCGACCCGTTGACAGGGCCCGAAGCTTTCTTT. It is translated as CARSLSDPLTGPEAFF.

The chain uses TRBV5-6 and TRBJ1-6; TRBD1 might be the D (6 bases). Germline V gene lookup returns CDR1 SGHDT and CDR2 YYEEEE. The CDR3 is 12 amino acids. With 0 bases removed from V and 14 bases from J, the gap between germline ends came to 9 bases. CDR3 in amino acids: CASSLAGAALHF. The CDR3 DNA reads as TGTGCCAGCAGCTTGGCAGGGGCGGCCCTCCACTTT.

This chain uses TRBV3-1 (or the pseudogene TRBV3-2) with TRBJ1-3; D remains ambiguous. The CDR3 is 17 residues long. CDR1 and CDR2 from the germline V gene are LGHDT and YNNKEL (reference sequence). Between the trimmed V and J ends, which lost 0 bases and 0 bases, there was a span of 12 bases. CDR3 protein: CASSQDWRRSSGNTIYF. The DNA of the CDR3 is TGTGCCAGCAGCCAAGATTGGAGAAGATCCTCTGGAAACACCATATATTTT.